These 21 T cell receptor beta chains came from one sample sequenced in a study of blood T cell repertoires in COVID-19. The repertoire was sequenced with immunoSEQ multiplex PCR; TCRdb's copy has only in-frame clones and lacks some. The repertoire holds 150,000 or so clones, with roughly 88% as singletons. Sequencing used PBMCs or T cells enriched from blood (not recorded which). The source of these receptors is a man between 65 and 85 years old who had been exposed to COVID-19.

The J gene is TRBJ2-1, the V gene TRBV28; no clear D. Per germline, CDR1 MDHEN and CDR2 SYDVKM. CDR3 length: 13 amino acids. V was pared by 3 bases and J by 10 bases, with 13 bases between. Here the CDR3 reads CASSFSDRREQFF. The CDR3 bases are TGTGCCAGCAGTTTCTCAGATCGCAGAGAGCAGTTCTTC.

V is TRBV2 and J is TRBJ2-7; 8 bases map to TRBD2. Per germline, CDR1 SNHLY and CDR2 FYNNEI. The CDR3 is made up of 14 amino acids. V dropped 2 bases and J dropped 4; count of bases not matched to a gene: 4. CDR3 amino acids: CASSEWRGEYEQYF. The CDR3 DNA sequence: TGTGCCAGCAGTGAATGGCGGGGGGAATACGAGCAGTACTTC.

This clone was detected only a few times. V usage is TRBV5-7 and J usage is TRBJ1-2; D possibly corresponds to TRBD1 (6 bases). TRBV5-7 is labeled an ORF, and its function is uncertain. The CDR3 length is 16 residues. Trimming took off 4 bases at V and 4 bases at J, with 20 bases between the two ends. Here the CDR3 DNA reads TGTGCCAGCAGCGCTTCCTACCGGGACATTTCCTATGGCTACACCTTC. This gives the protein CASSASYRDISYGYTF.

The V gene is TRBV7-2, the J gene TRBJ1-1; maybe TRBD1 (5 bases). CDR1 is SGHTA, CDR2 FQGNSA, per germline. V dropped 2 bases and J dropped 10 bases, with 17 bases sitting between them. The CDR3 contains 14 residues. The CDR3 loop reads CASSLSPTEPRAFF. For the CDR3, the DNA is TGTGCCAGCAGCTTATCCCCGACAGAACCCCGAGCTTTCTTT.

The V gene is TRBV5-1, the J gene TRBJ2-7, with TRBD2 identical over 7 bases. The length of the CDR3 is 14 residues. Germline-derived CDR1 and CDR2 are SGHRS and YFSETQ. Losses at the gene ends were 2 bases for V and 2 bases for J; bases not matched to a gene: 4. CDR3 region: CASSFRGVTYEQYF. The CDR3 region has the DNA TGCGCCAGCAGCTTTCGGGGGGTAACCTACGAGCAGTACTTC.

This chain connects TRBV28 to TRBJ1-4; 7 positions agree with TRBD1. The CDR3 runs to 14 residues. With 6 bases clipped from V and 8 bases from J, the junction kept 9 bases outside the gene matches. Germline V CDR1 and CDR2: MDHEN, SYDVKM. This CDR3 reads CASREGGRDEKLFF. The CDR3 DNA is TGTGCCAGCAGGGAAGGGGGCAGGGACGAAAAACTGTTTTTT.

The J gene is TRBJ2-2, the V gene TRBV18, with TRBD1 identical over 9 bases. The J segment lost 5 bases and the V segment lost 2 bases, leaving 3 bases of the junction unmatched. Per germline, CDR1 KGHSH and CDR2 LQKENI. CDR3 size: 15 residues. CDR3 sequence (DNA): TGTGCCAGCTCACCAGGGACAGGGAATACCGGGGAGCTGTTTTTT. This translates into CASSPGTGNTGELFF.

The chain recombines TRBV19 with TRBJ2-2; 8 bases align to TRBD1. Germline V lookup: CDR1 LNHDA, CDR2 SQIVND (reference sequence). The CDR3 totals 16 residues. Trimming took 7 bases from V and 0 from J; bases not matched to a gene: 7. The DNA of the CDR3 is TGTGCCAGTAAGGCGGCGGGACAGGCGAACACCGGGGAGCTGTTTTTT. Its protein is CASKAAGQANTGELFF.

The J gene is TRBJ1-1, the V gene TRBV7-2; a weak D match, TRBD1 (5 bases). Germline CDR1 reads SGHTA; CDR2 reads FQGNSA. The V end was cut by 5 bases, the J end by 4 bases, with 14 bases between. This CDR3 is built from 14 residues. The CDR3 is CASSGHQGGTEAFF. CDR3 DNA sequence: TGTGCCAGCAGCGGCCACCAGGGAGGCACTGAAGCTTTCTTT.

This clone was recorded once. This chain uses TRBV19 with TRBJ2-7; tentative D call: TRBD2 (6 bases). V was trimmed by 3 bases and J by 0 bases, leaving 12 bases between them. The germline V gene encodes CDR1 LNHDA and CDR2 SQIVND (reference sequence). This CDR3 is 15 amino acids long. The DNA for the CDR3 is TGTGCCAGTAGTATTATGGGCGGGGACTCCTACGAGCAGTACTTC. This sequence encodes CASSIMGGDSYEQYF.

The chain employs TRBV29-1 and TRBJ2-3, with 12 bases aligning to TRBD2. CDR1 is SQVTM and CDR2 is ANQGSEA in the germline V gene. CDR3 length: 15 residues. V lost 3 bases, J lost 6 bases, and 7 bases stayed unmatched. In DNA, the CDR3 is TGCAGCGTTGATGATCCCCTAGCGGGAGGGGATACGCAGTATTTT. As protein: CSVDDPLAGGDTQYF.

V usage is TRBV5-1 and J usage is TRBJ1-1; D might be TRBD1 (5 bases). The CDR3 has 15 amino acids. The germline V gene encodes CDR1 SGHRS and CDR2 YFSETQ. Trimming took 3 bases from V and 1 from J, leaving 13 bases between them. In nucleotides, the CDR3 is TGCGCCAGCAGCTCTTGGGGAGGGGCGAACACTGAAGCTTTCTTT. Residues: CASSSWGGANTEAFF.

The chain carries TRBV5-1 and TRBJ2-7; a possible D gene is TRBD2 (5 bases). Germline loops: CDR1 SGHRS, CDR2 YFSETQ. The CDR3 is made up of 14 amino acids. Trimming left V 2 bases short and J 5 bases short, with 14 bases between. CDR3 amino acids: CASSFSTVGNEQYF. DNA of the CDR3: TGCGCCAGCAGCTTCTCTACAGTCGGGAACGAGCAGTACTTC.

V is TRBV5-4 and J is TRBJ2-5, with a possible D match to TRBD1 (5 bases). Between the trimmed V and J ends, which lost 4 bases and 1 base, there was a span of 11 bases. This CDR3 spans 14 amino acids. The germline V gene has CDR1 SGHNT and CDR2 YYREEE (reference sequence). As DNA, the CDR3 is TGTGCCAGCAGCCCCCAGGGTTTCCAAGAGACCCAGTACTTC. Translating it yields CASSPQGFQETQYF.

The CDR3 region is CASRGDSLSREGGYTF. CDR3 in DNA: TGTGCCAGCAGGGGGGACAGTTTATCCCGAGAGGGAGGCTACACCTTC. This chain links TRBV28 with TRBJ1-2; 7 nucleotides line up with TRBD1. V lost 6 bases, J lost 8 bases, and 18 bases stayed unmatched. Per the germline V gene, CDR1 is MDHEN and CDR2 is SYDVKM. This CDR3 spans 16 amino acids.

The chain links TRBV18 to TRBJ2-2; D perhaps matches TRBD1 (6 bases). Per germline, CDR1 KGHSH and CDR2 LQKENI. The CDR3 consists of 15 residues. V gave up 3 bases and J gave up 1 base, with 9 bases separating them. CDR3 sequence (DNA): TGTGCCAGCTCACCCTGGACAGTGAACACCGGGGAGCTGTTTTTT. Translating gives CASSPWTVNTGELFF.

The count of this clone is one. This chain joins TRBV7-2 and TRBJ2-5; 14 nucleotides match TRBD2. Germline CDR1 and CDR2: SGHTA and FQGNSA. With V trimmed by 5 bases and J by 3 bases, 5 bases remained unmatched. The CDR3 loop spans 16 amino acids. CDR3 nucleotide sequence: TGTGCCAGCAGCACCCAGACTAGCGGGAGGGAAGAGACCCAGTACTTC. This encodes CASSTQTSGREETQYF.

The rearrangement joins TRBV6-5 to TRBJ2-1; 11 nucleotides agree with TRBD2. Trimming cost V 5 bases and J 6 bases; bases outside gene matches: 6. CDR1 and CDR2 from the germline V gene are MNHEY and SVGAGI. The CDR3 sequence is 15 residues long. In nucleotides, the CDR3 is TGTGCCAGCAGTCTGACTAGCGGGACCTTCAATGAGCAGTTCTTC. Translation gives CASSLTSGTFNEQFF.

The chain has TRBV19 and TRBJ1-5, with TRBD1 identical over 7 bases. V trimming: 2 bases; J trimming: 3 bases; junction bases outside the gene matches: 7. The CDR3 totals 16 residues. Germline V gene lookup returns CDR1 LNHDA and CDR2 SQIVND (reference sequence). The CDR3 region is CASSITAGGPNQPQHF. The CDR3 DNA follows: TGTGCCAGTAGTATAACGGCAGGGGGGCCCAATCAGCCCCAGCATTTT.

The chain combines TRBV28 with TRBJ2-7; TRBD1 matches at 7 bases. This CDR3 comprises 14 residues. Per germline, CDR1 MDHEN and CDR2 SYDVKM. J gave up 0 bases and V 8 bases, and 7 bases lay outside the gene matches. Written as DNA, the CDR3 is TGTGCCAGCCATAGAGGGGACAGCTCCTACGAGCAGTACTTC. Translation gives CASHRGDSSYEQYF.

This clone was detected a few times. The genes are TRBV5-1 and TRBJ1-4; D call uncertain. Germline-derived CDR1 and CDR2 are SGHRS and YFSETQ. Trimming pared 3 bases from V and 3 bases from J, leaving 12 bases between. The length of the CDR3 is 15 residues. CDR3: CASSSDPGSNEKLFF. Here the CDR3 DNA reads TGCGCCAGCAGCTCGGACCCGGGGTCTAATGAAAAACTGTTTTTT.